This TCR beta chain was sequenced for a study of blood T cell repertoires in COVID-19. Between the trimmed V and J ends, which lost 2 bases and 4 bases, there was a span of 10 bases. Germline CDR1 and CDR2: LNHDA and SQIVND (reference sequence). CDR3 length: 14 amino acids. What the recovered Cohort 3 donors had was two negative PCRs, clearance, or symptom resolution. The method was immunoSEQ multiplex PCR; TCRdb's version includes in-frame clones alone and lacks a portion of them. The table includes approximately 300,000 clones, 75% to 90% detected once. The sequencing input was PBMCs or T cells enriched from blood (not recorded which). The clonotype comes from a man in his 60s who had recovered from COVID-19. The chain uses TRBV19 and TRBJ2-3, with a tentative D call TRBD1 (5 bases). CDR3 sequence (DNA): TGTGCCAGTAGTATACGGCAGGGTTCAGATACGCAGTATTTT. Protein sequence: CASSIRQGSDTQYF. The entire variable domain, with the rest obtained from reference TRBV19 and TRBJ2-3, is as follows: DGGITQSPKYLFRKEGQNVTLSCEQNLNHDAMYWYRQDPGQGLRLIYYSQIVNDFQKGDIAEGYSVSREKKESFPLTVTSAQKNPTAFYLCASSIRQGSDTQYFGPGTRLTVL.